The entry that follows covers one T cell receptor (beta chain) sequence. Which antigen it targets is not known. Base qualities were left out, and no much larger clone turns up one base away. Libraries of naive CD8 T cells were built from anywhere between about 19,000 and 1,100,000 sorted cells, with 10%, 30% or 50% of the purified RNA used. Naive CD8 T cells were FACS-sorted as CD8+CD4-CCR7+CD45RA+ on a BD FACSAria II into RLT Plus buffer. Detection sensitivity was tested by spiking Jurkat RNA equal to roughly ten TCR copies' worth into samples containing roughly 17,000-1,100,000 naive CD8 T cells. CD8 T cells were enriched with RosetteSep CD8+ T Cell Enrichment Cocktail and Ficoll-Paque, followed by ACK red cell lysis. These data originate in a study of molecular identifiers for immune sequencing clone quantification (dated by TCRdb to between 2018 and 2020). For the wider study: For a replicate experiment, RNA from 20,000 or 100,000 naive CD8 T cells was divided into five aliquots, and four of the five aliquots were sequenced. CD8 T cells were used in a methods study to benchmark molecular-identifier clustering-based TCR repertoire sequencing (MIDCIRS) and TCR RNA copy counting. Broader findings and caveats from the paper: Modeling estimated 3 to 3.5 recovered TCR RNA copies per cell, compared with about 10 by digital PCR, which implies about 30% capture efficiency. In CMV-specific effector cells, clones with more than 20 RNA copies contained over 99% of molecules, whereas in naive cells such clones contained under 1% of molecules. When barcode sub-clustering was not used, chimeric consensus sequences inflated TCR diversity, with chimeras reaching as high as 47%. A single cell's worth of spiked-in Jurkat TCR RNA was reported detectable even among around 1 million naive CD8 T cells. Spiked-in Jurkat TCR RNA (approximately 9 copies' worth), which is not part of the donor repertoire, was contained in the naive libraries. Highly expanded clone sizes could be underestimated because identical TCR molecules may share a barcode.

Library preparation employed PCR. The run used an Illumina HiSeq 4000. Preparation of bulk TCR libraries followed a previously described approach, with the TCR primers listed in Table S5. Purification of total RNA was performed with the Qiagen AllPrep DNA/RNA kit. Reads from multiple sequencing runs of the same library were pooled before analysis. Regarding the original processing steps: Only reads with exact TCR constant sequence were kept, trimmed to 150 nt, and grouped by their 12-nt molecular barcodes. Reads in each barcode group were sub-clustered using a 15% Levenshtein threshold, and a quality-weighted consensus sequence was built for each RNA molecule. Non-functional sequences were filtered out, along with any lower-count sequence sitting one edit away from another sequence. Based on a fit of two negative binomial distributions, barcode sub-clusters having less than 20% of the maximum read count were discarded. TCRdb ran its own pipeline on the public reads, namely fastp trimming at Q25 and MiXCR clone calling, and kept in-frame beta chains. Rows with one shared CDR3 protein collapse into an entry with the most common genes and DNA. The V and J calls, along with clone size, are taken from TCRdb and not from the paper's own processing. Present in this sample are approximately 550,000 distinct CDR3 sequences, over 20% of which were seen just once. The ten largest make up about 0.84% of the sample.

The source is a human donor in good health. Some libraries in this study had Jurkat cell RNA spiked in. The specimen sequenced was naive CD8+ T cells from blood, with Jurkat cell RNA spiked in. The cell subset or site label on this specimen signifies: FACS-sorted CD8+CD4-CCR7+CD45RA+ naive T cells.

The sequenced DNA is TGTGCCAGCAGTTACTCGAATGGCGAGGATCATTCAGATACGCAGTATTTT. It specifies CASSYSNGEDHSDTQYF. The chain uses TRBV6-2 or TRBV6-3 and TRBJ2-3; the D gene lacks a confident call. Between the V and J ends, shortened by 0 bases and 4 bases respectively, the junction contains 17 bases. The germline V gene provides CDR1 MNHEY and CDR2 SVGEGT. Including cysteine and phenylalanine, the CDR3 has 17 amino acids. Only CDR3 DNA remains: 51 bases, in frame from the first base.